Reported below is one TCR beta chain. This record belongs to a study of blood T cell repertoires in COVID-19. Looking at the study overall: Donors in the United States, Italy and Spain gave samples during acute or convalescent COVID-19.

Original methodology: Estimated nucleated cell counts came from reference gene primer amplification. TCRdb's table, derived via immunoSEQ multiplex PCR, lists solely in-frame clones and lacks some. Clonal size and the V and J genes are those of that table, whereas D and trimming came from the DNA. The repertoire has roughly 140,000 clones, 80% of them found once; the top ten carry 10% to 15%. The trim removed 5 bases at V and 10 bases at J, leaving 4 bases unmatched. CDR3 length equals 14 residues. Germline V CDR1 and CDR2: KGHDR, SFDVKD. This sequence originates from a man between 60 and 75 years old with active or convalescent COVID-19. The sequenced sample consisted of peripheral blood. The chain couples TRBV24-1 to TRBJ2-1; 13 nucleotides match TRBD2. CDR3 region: CATSGLAGGVEQFF. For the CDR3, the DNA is TGTGCCACCAGTGGACTAGCGGGAGGAGTGGAGCAGTTCTTC.